This T cell receptor (beta chain) was captured in a study of blood T cells in healthy people across ages. Study-level points and caveats: Possibly confounding the expanded clonotype changes was the fact that donor CMV status was unknown. Researchers judged that diversity estimates from one million T cells fell short of true values.

The count of this clonotype is one. What it binds is not known. The use of a sample-barcoded 5' primer and a J-beta primer mix characterized a second PCR of roughly 7 to 11 cycles. Each cDNA molecule was tagged by a template-switch adaptor that had 12 random nucleotides. The study obtained at least 2.5 million CDR3-containing paired-end reads from every sample. TCRdb recomputed calls from the 5' RACE reads with MiXCR, one row per CDR3 protein. The sample lists some 900,000 distinct CDR3 sequences, less than 35% occurring once. This CDR3 comprises 17 residues. Looked up from germline, CDR1 is MDHEN and CDR2 is SYDVKM. V shed 7 bases and J 4 bases; nucleotides not matched to a gene: 18.

The source is a woman of 80 years or more in good health. The material sequenced was blood. V is TRBV28 and J is TRBJ1-1; 7 bases are shared with TRBD1. CDR3 protein: CASKIQGPALLVTEAFF. The DNA for the CDR3 is TGTGCCAGCAAAATACAGGGGCCCGCTTTGTTAGTCACTGAAGCTTTCTTT.